These 8 T cell receptor beta chains originate from one sample sequenced in a study of Ad26.COV2.S vaccination and SARS-CoV-2 variants. Treatment here: about 20 received Ad26.COV2.S at low or high dose, single or two shots; roughly five received placebo; per-sample allocation not given. Day 63 after the first injection of vaccine or placebo was the sampling time. This table comes from immunoSEQ multiplex PCR, and its TCRdb copy is limited to in-frame clones, with some not included. The table has approximately 280,000 clones, around 87% seen once. The sequences come from peripheral blood, collected in a trial of Ad26.COV2.S vaccine versus placebo. These receptors all come from a person aged 18 to 65 who received the Ad26.COV2.S COVID-19 vaccine or a placebo.

The chain employs TRBV18 and TRBJ1-5; TRBD1 matches 9 bases. Losses at the gene ends were 4 bases for V and 2 bases for J; bases not matched to a gene: 12. This CDR3 comprises 18 residues. In germline, CDR1 is KGHSH, CDR2 LQKENI. The DNA of the CDR3 is TGTGCCAGCTCACGTCCCGGGACAGGGTCAGGTGGCAATCAGCCCCAGCATTTT. Translating gives CASSRPGTGSGGNQPQHF. The whole variable domain, filled in from reference TRBV18 and TRBJ1-5, reads NAGVMQNPRHLVRRRGQEARLRCSPMKGHSHVYWYRQLPEEGLKFMVYLQKENIIDESGMPKERFSAEFPKEGPSILRIQQVVRGDSAAYFCASSRPGTGSGGNQPQHFGDGTRLSIL.

This clone was recorded a few times. The rearrangement uses TRBV5-8 and TRBJ1-1; TRBD1 aligns across 7 bases. This CDR3 comprises 12 residues. Germline V gene sequence: CDR1 SGHTS, CDR2 YDEGEE. Trimming took 1 base from V and 9 from J; bases not matched to a gene: 3. The CDR3 sequence is CASSLRGRQAFF. The CDR3 DNA is TGTGCCAGCAGCTTGAGGGGGCGTCAAGCTTTCTTT.

This clone was counted a few times. The chain is built from TRBV19 and TRBJ2-7; tentatively, D is TRBD1 or TRBD2 (5 bases each). With 4 bases removed from V and 6 bases from J, the gap between germline ends came to 7 bases. This CDR3 spans 11 amino acids. The germline CDR1 and CDR2 sequences are LNHDA and SQIVND (reference sequence). This CDR3 reads CASSSGTEQYF. The DNA for the CDR3 is TGTGCCAGTAGTAGTGGGACCGAGCAGTACTTC.

V usage is TRBV5-1 and J usage is TRBJ1-6; D ambiguous. The CDR3 has 15 residues. The germline V and J ends were trimmed by 4 bases and 4 bases, with 12 bases remaining between them. Per germline, CDR1 SGHRS and CDR2 YFSETQ. CDR3 bases: TGCGCCAGCAGCCTGTCGGGGTTTTATAATTCACCCCTCCACTTT. Amino acids: CASSLSGFYNSPLHF.

The chain employs TRBV27 and TRBJ1-5; tentative D call: TRBD1 (6 bases). Between the trimmed V and J ends, which lost 8 bases and 2 bases, there was a span of 19 bases. Germline lookup yields CDR1 MNHEY and CDR2 SMNVEV (reference sequence). This CDR3 is built from 16 residues. The CDR3 nucleotides read TGTGCCAGCGCGGGGGCAGGGGCTATGGGCAATCAGCCCCAGCATTTT. It encodes CASAGAGAMGNQPQHF.

CDR3: CASRGGNHGYTF. The CDR3 DNA sequence: TGTGCCAGCAGGGGGGGGAACCATGGCTACACCTTC. This rearrangement joins TRBV6-5 to TRBJ1-2; D is possibly TRBD1 (5 bases). In germline, CDR1 is MNHEY, CDR2 SVGAGI. V was cut by 6 bases and J by 6 bases, with 11 bases left in between. The CDR3 consists of 12 residues.

This clone was recorded only once. J is TRBJ2-1 and V is TRBV19; weak D call: TRBD1 (6 bases). CDR1 and CDR2 from the germline V gene are LNHDA and SQIVND (reference sequence). There are 17 residues in the CDR3. Deletions cut 5 bases from V and 4 bases from J, with 21 bases between. The CDR3 region has the DNA TGTGCCAGTAGTTTGACGGCAGGGGAGTTACGATACAATGAGCAGTTCTTC. Encoded protein: CASSLTAGELRYNEQFF.

This rearrangement joins TRBV19 to TRBJ2-5; the D is unclear. The V gene lost 4 bases and the J gene lost 1 base, with 10 bases spanning the gap. Looked up from germline, CDR1 is LNHDA and CDR2 is SQIVND (reference sequence). This CDR3 comprises 14 residues. The CDR3 nucleotides read TGTGCCAGTAGTAAAGCGACGACCCAAGAGACCCAGTACTTC. This translates into CASSKATTQETQYF.